These 18 T cell receptor beta chains were all obtained from the same sample, sequenced in a study of T cells in Graves' hyperthyroidism and ophthalmopathy. The TCR beta CDR3 regions underwent amplification using RNA transcripts as the source. HTBI primers were employed in a first-round RT-PCR of the TCR CDR3. MiXCR, applied by TCRdb to the multiplex PCR reads, yields one record per CDR3 protein. The table records about 210,000 distinct CDR3 sequences, more than 15% of them present only once. The sequenced sample was blood. These receptors all come from a man aged 50 to 59 with Graves' hyperthyroidism.

This clonotype was seen a few times. The V and J genes are TRBV5-1 and TRBJ2-2; D call uncertain. Trimming pared 2 bases from V and 6 bases from J, leaving 23 bases between. The CDR3 length is 18 residues. Germline CDR1 and CDR2: SGHRS and YFSETQ. In DNA form, the CDR3 reads TGCGCCAGCAGCTTTACCACCTCCTCCGGGCCCCTGGCCGGGGAGCTGTTTTTT. As protein: CASSFTTSSGPLAGELFF.

Ten or more counts support this clonotype. The rearrangement uses TRBV12-3 or TRBV12-4 and TRBJ2-1; D is unclear. The CDR3 contains 11 residues. V shed 5 bases and J shed 8 bases, with 7 bases lying between them. The CDR3: CASSSTHEQFF. Here the CDR3 DNA reads TGTGCCAGCAGTAGCACTCATGAGCAGTTCTTC.

This chain joins TRBV27 and TRBJ2-7; D is ambiguous. Germline V CDR1 and CDR2: MNHEY, SMNVEV (reference sequence). The V gene lost 6 bases and the J gene lost 1 base, with 10 bases spanning the gap. This CDR3 spans 13 amino acids. CDR3 nucleotide sequence: TGTGCCAGCAGGGGCTCAGCTTCCTACGAGCAGTACTTC. Encoded protein: CASRGSASYEQYF.

This clonotype was seen more than once but under ten times. The genes are TRBV29-1 and TRBJ2-7, with D perhaps TRBD2 (6 bases). The CDR3 is made up of 11 amino acids. Germline V gene data show CDR1 as SQVTM and CDR2 as ANQGSEA. V was pared by 4 bases and J by 3 bases, with 7 bases between. The CDR3 spells CSVAGVYEQYF. CDR3 coding DNA: TGCAGCGTTGCGGGAGTCTACGAGCAGTACTTC.

The chain uses TRBV18 and TRBJ2-3; TRBD2 matches 8 bases. Germline V gene lookup returns CDR1 KGHSH and CDR2 LQKENI. This CDR3 spans 16 amino acids. V gave up 3 bases and J gave up 3 bases; unmatched junction bases: 8. CDR3 coding DNA: TGTGCCAGCTCACCGAGAAGCGGGAGTGGGACAGATACGCAGTATTTT. Its protein product is CASSPRSGSGTDTQYF.

This clonotype appeared many times. J is TRBJ2-1 and V is TRBV20-1; D gene uncertain. CDR1 is DFQATT and CDR2 is SNEGSKA in the germline V gene (reference sequence). CDR3 length equals 14 residues. V lost 0 bases and J lost 0, with 6 bases in between. This CDR3 is CSAREPSSYNEQFF. The DNA for the CDR3 is TGCAGTGCTAGAGAACCGAGCTCCTACAATGAGCAGTTCTTC.

The genes are TRBV27 and TRBJ2-1, with a possible D match to TRBD1 (6 bases). The CDR3 contains 13 residues. The ends were cut back, 2 bases at V and 6 bases at J, with 8 bases in the middle. Germline CDR1 MNHEY, CDR2 SMNVEV (reference sequence). The CDR3 is CASSLQGINEQFF. Written as DNA, the CDR3 is TGTGCCAGCAGTTTACAGGGGATCAATGAGCAGTTCTTC.

At least ten counts were recorded for this clonotype. The rearrangement uses TRBV20-1 and TRBJ2-5; no clear D. The V end was cut by 6 bases, the J end by 3 bases, with 5 bases between. Germline CDR1 and CDR2: DFQATT and SNEGSKA (reference sequence). This CDR3 comprises 10 residues. The CDR3 spells CSARKETQYF. CDR3 nucleotides: TGCAGTGCGAGGAAAGAGACCCAGTACTTC.

This clonotype was seen many times. This rearrangement joins TRBV24-1 to TRBJ2-3; 7 bases are a match to TRBD1. Trimming removed 4 bases from V and 4 bases from J; junction bases left unmatched: 7. The CDR3 is 15 residues long. The germline CDR1 and CDR2 sequences are KGHDR and SFDVKD. The CDR3 spells CATSENDREADTQYF. As DNA, the CDR3 is TGTGCCACCAGTGAAAATGACAGGGAAGCAGATACGCAGTATTTT.

The chain combines TRBV6-2 or TRBV6-3 with TRBJ2-7; 10 positions agree with TRBD2. The germline V gene has CDR1 MNHEY and CDR2 SVGEGT. V was pared by 8 bases and J by 3 bases, with 7 bases of the junction left unmatched. This CDR3 region has 14 residues. The CDR3 bases are TGTGCCAGCGAGAGCGGGGGGGCCCTCTACGAGCAGTACTTC. This sequence encodes CASESGGALYEQYF.

This clonotype was counted many times. The V gene is TRBV20-1, the J gene TRBJ2-5, with 7 bases lining up with TRBD2. Germline V CDR1 and CDR2: DFQATT, SNEGSKA (reference sequence). This CDR3 comprises 15 residues. V shed 0 bases and J 7 bases; nucleotides not matched to a gene: 11. CDR3 in amino acids: CSARDFAGAAGTQYF. For the CDR3, the DNA is TGCAGTGCTAGAGATTTCGCGGGAGCTGCAGGGACCCAGTACTTC.

A few counts support this clonotype. The V call is TRBV5-5, the J call TRBJ2-1; D not resolved. V gave up 0 bases and J gave up 5 bases, with 6 bases separating them. There are 13 residues in the CDR3. Germline-derived CDR1 and CDR2 are SGHKS and YYEKEE (reference sequence). CDR3 nucleotide sequence: TGTGCCAGCAGCTTGGGAGCCCACAATGAGCAGTTCTTC. This translates into CASSLGAHNEQFF.

The CDR3 reads CASSQATGGPPGNTIYF. CDR3 DNA sequence: TGCGCCAGCAGCCAAGCGACAGGGGGACCGCCTGGAAACACCATATATTTT. The chain employs TRBV4-1 and TRBJ1-3, with 9 bases lining up with TRBD1. The CDR3 length is 17 residues. J was trimmed by 2 bases and V by 1 base; bases with no gene match: 6. Germline V gene sequence: CDR1 MGHRA, CDR2 YSYEKL.

Details on this clonotype: One end of the junction does not line up with germline, which may come from a read error. The V and J genes are TRBV20-1 and TRBJ2-1; the D gene is possibly TRBD1 (6 bases). Germline V lookup: CDR1 DFQATT, CDR2 SNEGSKA (reference sequence). CDR3 length: 14 amino acids. CDR3 DNA: TGCAGCACCCACACAGGGCACGACTACAGTGAGCAGTTCTTC. Protein product: CSTHTGHDYSEQFF.

This clonotype was seen ten or more times. The J gene is TRBJ2-1, the V gene TRBV28, with 9 bases that match TRBD1. Germline V gene sequence: CDR1 MDHEN, CDR2 SYDVKM. The CDR3 runs 16 residues. J gave up 3 bases and V 3 bases, and 6 bases lay outside the gene matches. CDR3 amino acids: CASSLPGTGFYNEQFF. Written as DNA, the CDR3 is TGTGCCAGCAGTTTGCCCGGGACAGGGTTCTACAATGAGCAGTTCTTC.

This clonotype has a handful of counts. This sequence may be a read error, since a much larger clone differs from it by one base. The chain carries TRBV28 and TRBJ2-1; TRBD2 agrees at 7 bases. Germline V gene data show CDR1 as MDHEN and CDR2 as SYDVKM. This CDR3 is built from 17 residues. DNA for the CDR3: TGTGCCAACAGTTTGTTTGCGGGAGAGGTATTATACAATGAGCAGTTCTTC. Amino acids: CANSLFAGEVLYNEQFF.

The genes are TRBV7-9 and TRBJ2-5; D is perhaps TRBD1 (5 bases). CDR1 SEHNR and CDR2 FQNEAQ come from the germline V gene (reference sequence). V was pared by 6 bases and J by 6 bases, with 17 bases between. This CDR3 has 14 residues. The CDR3 is CASSLTQGGKTQYF. In DNA form, the CDR3 reads TGTGCCAGCAGTCTTACGCAGGGTGGAAAGACCCAGTACTTC.

In its sample, this clonotype was seen many times. CDR3 bases: TGTGCCACCAGTGATCCAGGGACAGGGTGGCAAGAGACCCAGTACTTC. Its translation is CATSDPGTGWQETQYF. The chain is built from TRBV24-1 and TRBJ2-5, with TRBD1 identical over 9 bases. Germline V gives CDR1 KGHDR, CDR2 SFDVKD. J lost 2 bases, V lost 3 bases, and 6 bases had no gene match. This CDR3 is built from 16 residues.